Each of the 14 T cell receptor beta chains below was sequenced from the same sample in a study of blood T cell repertoires in COVID-19. Assay: immunoSEQ multiplex PCR; the TCRdb copy retains only in-frame clones and omits some. The table lists under 350,000 clones, approximately 86% of them singletons. The specimen sequenced was PBMCs or T cells enriched from blood (not recorded which). These receptors all come from a woman under 30 who had recovered from COVID-19.

This chain connects TRBV30 to TRBJ1-5, with 7 bases lining up with TRBD1. Germline CDR1 GTSNPN, CDR2 SVGIG (reference sequence). CDR3 length: 15 amino acids. After removal of 2 bases from V and 4 bases from J, the junction contained 8 bases not matched to a gene. The CDR3 region has the DNA TGTGCCTGGAGTCTTAAAAGACAGGGAAATCAGCCCCAGCATTTT. It yields the protein CAWSLKRQGNQPQHF.

The chain couples TRBV10-3 to TRBJ2-7; a possible D gene is TRBD1 (5 bases). CDR3 length equals 14 residues. V was cut by 4 bases and J by 0 bases, with 10 bases left in between. Germline V gives CDR1 ENHRY, CDR2 SYGVKD. DNA of the CDR3: TGTGCCATCAGTGGAGCAGGGTTCTCCTACGAGCAGTACTTC. Its translation: CAISGAGFSYEQYF.

This chain uses TRBV9 with TRBJ2-1; 8 bases map to TRBD2. V gave up 0 bases and J gave up 14 bases; unmatched junction bases: 7. The CDR3 consists of 13 residues. The V gene's germline CDR1 is SGDLS and CDR2 YYNGEE. The CDR3: CASSVGGAGDEFF. CDR3 in DNA: TGTGCCAGCAGCGTAGGGGGAGCGGGAGACGAGTTCTTC.

The chain combines TRBV27 with TRBJ2-6; D gene ambiguous. Germline loops: CDR1 MNHEY, CDR2 SMNVEV (reference sequence). Deletions cut 7 bases from V and 4 bases from J, with 8 bases between. The CDR3 loop spans 13 amino acids. This CDR3 reads CASKLRGANVLTF. The CDR3, as DNA: TGTGCCAGCAAGTTGAGGGGGGCCAACGTCCTGACTTTC.

The CDR3 nucleotides read TGTGCCAGCAGCTTAACAGGGGGCGGCAACACTGAAGCTTTCTTT. Translation: CASSLTGGGNTEAFF. The J gene is TRBJ1-1, the V gene TRBV7-9, with 9 bases that match TRBD1. Germline CDR1 SEHNR, CDR2 FQNEAQ (reference sequence). Trimming removed 2 bases from V and 2 bases from J; junction bases left unmatched: 3. The CDR3 is 15 residues long.

The rearrangement links TRBV27 to TRBJ2-1, with D hard to call. The CDR3 has 16 amino acids. The germline V gene encodes CDR1 MNHEY and CDR2 SMNVEV (reference sequence). V lost 5 bases, J lost 1 base, and 15 bases lay in between. The CDR3 protein is CASSLPSATSYNEQFF. The CDR3 DNA reads TGTGCCAGCAGTCTACCGTCTGCGACATCCTACAATGAGCAGTTCTTC.

This chain connects TRBV5-1 to TRBJ2-2; 9 bases fit TRBD2. The CDR3 loop spans 16 amino acids. The junction had 6 bases not matched to a gene; V was cut back by 0 bases and J by 6 bases. Germline-derived CDR1 and CDR2 are SGHRS and YFSETQ. In nucleotides, the CDR3 is TGCGCCAGCAGCTTGGATGGCGGGGGGGCCCCCGGGGAGCTGTTTTTT. Protein sequence: CASSLDGGGAPGELFF. Looking up the rest from reference TRBV5-1 and TRBJ2-2 gives the full variable domain: KAGVTQTPRYLIKTRGQQVTLSCSPISGHRSVSWYQQTPGQGLQFLFEYFSETQRNKGNFPGRFSGRQFSNSRSEMNVSTLELGDSALYLCASSLDGGGAPGELFFGEGSRLTVL.

This chain connects TRBV2 to TRBJ1-2; 7 bases align to TRBD1. CDR1 and CDR2 (germline): SNHLY, FYNNEI. The trim removed 1 base at V and 4 bases at J, leaving 6 bases unmatched. The CDR3 extends over 15 amino acids. The CDR3 DNA reads TGTGCCAGCAGTGAAGGGACAGGAACGTCCTATGGCTACACCTTC. Encoded protein: CASSEGTGTSYGYTF. The variable domain in full, with the rest retrieved from reference TRBV2 and TRBJ1-2, is EPEVTQTPSHQVTQMGQEVILRCVPISNHLYFYWYRQILGQKVEFLVSFYNNEISEKSEIFDDQFSVERPDGSNFTLKIRSTKLEDSAMYFCASSEGTGTSYGYTFGSGTRLTVV.

Only a few counts were recorded for this clone. The chain joins TRBV27 to TRBJ1-5; maybe TRBD1 (5 bases). CDR3 length: 13 amino acids. V was shortened by 6 bases and J by 8 bases, with 14 bases between the two germline ends. Germline V gives CDR1 MNHEY, CDR2 SMNVEV (reference sequence). CDR3 sequence reads: CASRQGTTKPQHF. DNA for the CDR3: TGTGCCAGCAGGCAGGGAACGACGAAGCCCCAGCATTTT.

This rearrangement joins TRBV7-2 to TRBJ2-1; the match to TRBD2 covers 13 bases. The CDR3 runs 15 residues. V shed 3 bases, J shed 10 bases, and the junction held 6 bases outside the gene matches. From germline, CDR1 is SGHTA and CDR2 FQGNSA. Here the CDR3 DNA reads TGTGCCAGCAGCTTTACTAGCGGGAGGGCCCGGGAGCAGTTCTTC. It is translated as CASSFTSGRAREQFF.

The chain carries TRBV10-3 and TRBJ2-1, with D perhaps matching TRBD2 (5 bases). V lost 0 bases and J lost 5, with 11 bases in between. This CDR3 comprises 15 residues. The germline gives CDR1 ENHRY, CDR2 SYGVKD. DNA of the CDR3: TGTGCCATCAGTGAGTCGGGTCGGGGTAACAATGAGCAGTTCTTC. This codes for CAISESGRGNNEQFF.

The chain carries TRBV13 and TRBJ2-5; 7 bases are shared with TRBD2. Losses at the gene ends were 3 bases for V and 5 bases for J; bases not matched to a gene: 3. Per germline, CDR1 PRHDT and CDR2 FYEKMQ (reference sequence). This CDR3 region has 13 residues. The CDR3 here is CASSLGGIETQYF. In DNA form, the CDR3 reads TGTGCCAGCAGCTTGGGAGGGATCGAGACCCAGTACTTC.

The gene calls are TRBV3-1 (or the pseudogene TRBV3-2) and TRBJ1-6, with 8 bases fitting TRBD1. Per the germline V gene, CDR1 is LGHDT and CDR2 is YNNKEL (reference sequence). The CDR3 spans 14 residues. Trimming at V came to 8 bases and at J to 9 bases, leaving 9 bases not matched to a gene. In nucleotides, the CDR3 is TGTGCCAGCTCCCAGGGGGCGCGTTCTTCACCCCTCCACTTT. Translation: CASSQGARSSPLHF.

The chain is built from TRBV12-5 and TRBJ2-3; D possibly corresponds to TRBD1 (6 bases). CDR3 length equals 14 residues. The V end was cut by 2 bases, the J end by 5 bases, with 11 bases between. The germline gives CDR1 LGHNT, CDR2 FRNRAP. The CDR3 sequence: CASGLLGAEDTQYF. CDR3 bases: TGTGCTAGTGGTTTGTTGGGGGCCGAAGATACGCAGTATTTT.